This entry lists 12 T cell receptor beta chains sequenced from one sample in a study of blood T cells in healthy people across ages. Alongside a J-beta primer mix, a sample-barcoded 5' primer served in a second PCR lasting roughly 7 to 11 cycles. Using its own MiXCR run on the 5' RACE reads, TCRdb lists one record per CDR3 protein. The table lists about 930,000 distinct CDR3 sequences, approximately 32% of them singletons. These records were also assigned to another study, of T cells of mothers and their children.

The sample consisted of blood. The origin of the receptors is a middle-aged woman in good health.

The genes are TRBV7-9 and TRBJ2-3, with 9 bases matching TRBD1. CDR3 length: 15 residues. V gave up 5 bases and J gave up 5 bases; unmatched junction bases: 8. The V gene's germline CDR1 is SEHNR and CDR2 FQNEAQ (reference sequence). CDR3 DNA: TGTGCCAGCAGCCGCAACAGGGGGCGCATAGATACGCAGTATTTT. Protein sequence: CASSRNRGRIDTQYF.

This clonotype was recorded at least ten times. The V gene is TRBV7-9, the J gene TRBJ1-2; no firm D call. The CDR3 is 11 residues long. Trimming took off 5 bases at V and 6 bases at J, with 7 bases between the two ends. From germline, CDR1 is SEHNR and CDR2 FQNEAQ (reference sequence). CDR3 residues: CASSPNDGYTF. Written as DNA, the CDR3 is TGTGCCAGCAGCCCCAACGATGGCTACACCTTC. Looking up the rest from reference TRBV7-9 and TRBJ1-2 gives the full variable domain: DTGVSQNPRHKITKRGQNVTFRCDPISEHNRLYWYRQTLGQGPEFLTYFQNEAQLEKSRLLSDRFSAERPKGSFSTLEIQRTEQGDSAMYLCASSPNDGYTFGSGTRLTVV.

Notes on this clonotype: This may be a read error: a much more frequent sequence differs by one nucleotide. The chain employs TRBV20-1 and TRBJ2-1, with TRBD1 as a possible D gene (6 bases). The DNA end is a closer match to TRBJ2-7, so the J assignment may be wrong. Looked up from germline, CDR1 is DFQATT and CDR2 is SNEGSKA (reference sequence). The CDR3 has 15 residues. The CDR3 DNA is TGCAGTGCTAGAGATGAAGGACAGCCCTACAATGAGCAGTACTTC. Protein product: CSARDEGQPYNEQYF.

This chain uses TRBV20-1 with TRBJ1-2, with 7 bases fitting TRBD1. The trim removed 1 base at V and 2 bases at J, leaving 4 bases unmatched. CDR3 length: 14 residues. Germline loops: CDR1 DFQATT, CDR2 SNEGSKA (reference sequence). The CDR3 protein is CSARGQGNNYGYTF. The DNA of the CDR3 is TGCAGTGCTAGAGGACAGGGAAACAACTATGGCTACACCTTC.

The chain employs TRBV29-1 and TRBJ2-2, with 10 bases that match TRBD1. V dropped 7 bases and J dropped 2; count of bases not matched to a gene: 4. This CDR3 has 14 residues. Per the germline V gene, CDR1 is SQVTM and CDR2 is ANQGSEA. The CDR3 sequence is CSGGTGANTGELFF. DNA of the CDR3: TGCAGCGGCGGGACAGGGGCCAACACCGGGGAGCTGTTTTTT.

Remarks on this clonotype: Its ends do not fully match the called genes, so a read error is possible. The gene calls are TRBV28 and TRBJ2-1; no reliable D call. Germline CDR1 is MDHEN and CDR2 is SYDVKM. This CDR3 region has 16 residues. CDR3 loop: CVSSLTGSRYPNEQFF. In DNA form, the CDR3 reads TGTGTCAGCAGTCTAACGGGTAGCCGCTACCCCAATGAGCAGTTCTTC.

This clonotype has only a few counts. The rearrangement uses TRBV7-2 and TRBJ1-1; no firm D call. Trimming left V 5 bases short and J 3 bases short, with 19 bases between. The CDR3 runs 16 residues. The germline V gene has CDR1 SGHTA and CDR2 FQGNSA. CDR3 loop: CASSPEATPGYTEAFF. In nucleotides, the CDR3 is TGTGCCAGCAGCCCAGAAGCAACCCCGGGGTACACTGAAGCTTTCTTT.

This chain connects TRBV6-6 to TRBJ2-4, with 7 bases identical to TRBD2. The CDR3 contains 16 residues. J gave up 13 bases and V 0 bases, and 15 bases lay outside the gene matches. Germline CDR1 reads MNHNY; CDR2 reads SVGAGI (reference sequence). As DNA, the CDR3 is TGTGCCAGCAGTTACTCGATTGGGGACTATAGGAATGAGCAGTACTTC. Translated: CASSYSIGDYRNEQYF.

The rearrangement uses TRBV27 and TRBJ2-1; 7 bases are a match to TRBD1. The DNA end favors TRBJ2-7, so the J call may be wrong. The CDR3 is 15 residues long. Germline CDR1 MNHEY, CDR2 SMNVEV (reference sequence). CDR3 in amino acids: CASSYDRVSMYEQYF. In nucleotides, the CDR3 is TGTGCCAGCAGTTACGACAGGGTTTCCATGTACGAGCAGTACTTC.

In this sample, this clonotype turned up many times. The V gene is TRBV7-2, the J gene TRBJ2-3, with D possibly TRBD2 on 6 matching bases. Germline V gene sequence: CDR1 SGHTA, CDR2 FQGNSA. With 3 bases removed from V and 0 bases from J, the gap between germline ends came to 10 bases. This CDR3 is 15 amino acids long. The CDR3 is CASSLQAGSTDTQYF. The CDR3 DNA reads as TGTGCCAGCAGCTTGCAGGCGGGGAGCACAGATACGCAGTATTTT.

This clonotype occurred many times. The chain employs TRBV12-3 or TRBV12-4 and TRBJ2-5; 8 positions match TRBD2. V lost 6 bases, J lost 11 bases, and 5 bases stayed unmatched. The CDR3 covers 11 residues. The CDR3 DNA follows: TGTGCCAGCAGAAGTAGCGGGATTCAGTACTTC. Its translation: CASRSSGIQYF.

The rearrangement uses TRBV20-1 and TRBJ2-7, with a tentative D call TRBD1 (6 bases). Germline CDR1 and CDR2: DFQATT and SNEGSKA (reference sequence). The CDR3 is 13 residues long. V was trimmed by 8 bases and J by 2 bases, leaving 16 bases between them. CDR3 in DNA: TGCAGTCCCTCAGGGGTAGAAGCCTACGAGCAGTACTTC. Its protein product is CSPSGVEAYEQYF.